The clone carrying this T cell receptor (beta chain) was detected only a few times. Its target is not known. Trimming left V 4 bases short and J 0 bases short, with 10 bases between. From germline, CDR1 is SGDLS and CDR2 YYNGEE. This CDR3 has 15 amino acids. TCRdb passed the RT-PCR reads through MiXCR, listing each CDR3 protein once. This sample has hundreds of thousands of distinct CDR3 sequences, with around 8% found just once. The sample comes from a study of response to subunit inactivated influenza vaccine. Points from the study as a whole: The authors suggested that every seasonal influenza vaccination recruits few new T cells.

The chain links TRBV9 to TRBJ1-4; D ambiguous. The receptor was isolated from a man in his fifties or sixties who received an inactivated influenza vaccine. This specimen consisted of PBMCs from blood, obtained 23 to 25 months after vaccination. The CDR3 nucleotides are TGTGCCAGCAGCCCAGCGGGAGCAACTAATGAAAAACTGTTTTTT. The encoded protein is CASSPAGATNEKLFF.